This entry lists 17 T cell receptor beta chains sequenced from one sample in a study of blood T cell repertoires in COVID-19. Generated by immunoSEQ multiplex PCR, the TCRdb table keeps only in-frame clones and is missing some. The sample records a few hundred thousand clones, roughly nine tenths being singletons. Input material: PBMCs or T cells enriched from blood (not recorded which). The receptors come from a woman in her thirties who had recovered from COVID-19.

The rearrangement links TRBV25-1 to TRBJ1-2, with D perhaps TRBD1 (5 bases). CDR3 length: 14 amino acids. V lost 1 base, J lost 9 bases, and 15 bases lay in between. CDR1 and CDR2 (germline): MGHDK, SYGVNS. The CDR3 sequence is CASSEFGQEGSYTF. DNA for the CDR3: TGTGCCAGCAGTGAATTCGGGCAGGAGGGGAGCTACACCTTC.

In DNA, the CDR3 is TGTGCCAGCGTCATAGAAACCGAGCAGTACTTC. Protein: CASVIETEQYF. This sequence joins TRBV6-5 and TRBJ2-7; D is undetermined. The CDR3 has 11 residues. Germline V gene sequence: CDR1 MNHEY, CDR2 SVGAGI. The V end was cut by 8 bases, the J end by 6 bases, with 11 bases between.

This chain uses TRBV2 with TRBJ2-7; D possibly corresponds to TRBD1 (6 bases). The V gene's germline CDR1 is SNHLY and CDR2 FYNNEI. This CDR3 spans 14 amino acids. The V end lost 6 bases, the J end lost 0 bases, and 12 bases lay between the germline ends. CDR3 nucleotides: TGTGCCAGCAGGGGGGCCGCTGGCTCCTACGAGCAGTACTTC. Translating it yields CASRGAAGSYEQYF.

This clone was seen once. The chain couples TRBV19 to TRBJ2-3; perhaps TRBD2 as D (7 bases). The CDR3 is 12 amino acids. V was clipped by 5 bases and J by 8 bases, with 11 bases between them. CDR1 is LNHDA, CDR2 SQIVND, per germline (reference sequence). CDR3 loop: CASSPAGATQYF. DNA of the CDR3: TGTGCCAGTAGTCCGGCGGGGGCTACGCAGTATTTT.

The chain employs TRBV30 and TRBJ2-1, with 9 nucleotides matching TRBD1. J was trimmed by 8 bases and V by 1 base; bases with no gene match: 6. In germline, CDR1 is GTSNPN, CDR2 SVGIG (reference sequence). The CDR3 consists of 14 residues. The CDR3 reads CAWSAGTGLDEQFF. The DNA for the CDR3 is TGTGCCTGGAGTGCCGGGACAGGGCTCGATGAGCAGTTCTTC. Supplemented by reference TRBV30 and TRBJ2-1, the full variable domain reads SQTIHQWPATLVQPVGSPLSLECTVEGTSNPNLYWYRQAAGRGLQLLFYSVGIGQISSEVPQNLSASRPQDRQFILSSKKLLLSDSGFYLCAWSAGTGLDEQFFGPGTRLTVL.

CDR3 DNA: TGTGCCAGCAGCCCCCGACTAGCGAACACCGGGGAGCTGTTTTTT. Its protein is CASSPRLANTGELFF. The chain combines TRBV7-2 with TRBJ2-2; a possible D gene is TRBD2 (6 bases). The V end lost 5 bases, the J end lost 0 bases, and 10 bases lay between the germline ends. Per the germline V gene, CDR1 is SGHTA and CDR2 is FQGNSA. This CDR3 is 15 amino acids long.

The V call is TRBV7-6, the J call TRBJ2-1; TRBD2 agrees at 8 bases. Germline loops: CDR1 SGHVS, CDR2 FNYEAQ. V was clipped by 2 bases and J by 5 bases; unmatched bases: 11. This CDR3 region has 17 residues. As DNA, the CDR3 is TGTGCCAGCAGCTTATTTCCCCGGGGGGGAAAAAACAATGAGCAGTTCTTC. Translating gives CASSLFPRGGKNNEQFF.

This chain links TRBV28 with TRBJ2-1; a possible D gene is TRBD2 (6 bases). Germline assignment: CDR1 MDHEN and CDR2 SYDVKM. CDR3 length: 15 residues. Between the trimmed V and J ends, which lost 6 bases and 5 bases, there was a span of 17 bases. CDR3 bases: TGTGCCAGCAGGGAGTCTGGGGGGACTCACAATGAGCAGTTCTTC. It codes for CASRESGGTHNEQFF.

The chain carries TRBV9 and TRBJ1-2; the match to TRBD1 covers 8 bases. Germline assignment: CDR1 SGDLS and CDR2 YYNGEE. The CDR3 spans 14 residues. V gave up 1 base and J gave up 10 bases; unmatched junction bases: 9. CDR3 in amino acids: CASSVNWQGADYTF. The DNA for the CDR3 is TGTGCCAGCAGCGTAAACTGGCAGGGGGCTGACTACACCTTC.

The chain has TRBV13 and TRBJ1-5, with a weak D call TRBD1 (6 bases). In germline, CDR1 is PRHDT, CDR2 FYEKMQ (reference sequence). The CDR3 extends over 14 amino acids. V was clipped by 5 bases and J by 5 bases, with 13 bases between them. CDR3 in DNA: TGTGCCAGCAGCCAAGGGGGTAGGGATCAGCCCCAGCATTTT. Translating it yields CASSQGGRDQPQHF.

This chain links TRBV5-1 with TRBJ2-7; 9 positions match TRBD2. Germline V lookup: CDR1 SGHRS, CDR2 YFSETQ. The CDR3 extends over 15 amino acids. Germline trimming cut 4 bases from V and 4 bases from J; bases unmatched to any gene: 9. DNA for the CDR3: TGCGCCAGCAGCCCCTCAGCGGGAGGAAGGTACGAGCAGTACTTC. This sequence encodes CASSPSAGGRYEQYF.

The V and J genes are TRBV7-9 and TRBJ1-4; D gene uncertain. The CDR3 totals 14 residues. The germline V gene encodes CDR1 SEHNR and CDR2 FQNEAQ (reference sequence). V was pared by 5 bases and J by 8 bases, with 15 bases between. The CDR3 protein is CASSQDTNREKLFF. DNA for the CDR3: TGTGCCAGCAGCCAAGACACCAATCGGGAAAAACTGTTTTTT.

V gene TRBV9 combines with J gene TRBJ2-1; D is perhaps TRBD1 (6 bases). The V end was cut by 0 bases, the J end by 3 bases, with 10 bases between. From germline, CDR1 is SGDLS and CDR2 YYNGEE. This CDR3 has 15 amino acids. The chain's CDR3 is CASSVGTGFYNEQFF. In nucleotides, the CDR3 is TGTGCCAGCAGCGTAGGAACAGGGTTCTACAATGAGCAGTTCTTC. Variable domain in full (rest from reference TRBV9 and TRBJ2-1): DSGVTQTPKHLITATGQRVTLRCSPRSGDLSVYWYQQSLDQGLQFLIQYYNGEERAKGNILERFSAQQFPDLHSELNLSSLELGDSALYFCASSVGTGFYNEQFFGPGTRLTVL.

The CDR3 region has the DNA TGTGCCAGCAGCCAAGCTGTCAGTAATGGCTACACCTTC. It yields the protein CASSQAVSNGYTF. V is TRBV4-2 and J is TRBJ1-2; no definite D call. The CDR3 has 13 amino acids. With 1 base removed from V and 6 bases from J, the gap between germline ends came to 9 bases. Germline values: CDR1 LGHNA, CDR2 YNFKEQ.

The chain uses TRBV5-5 and TRBJ1-1, with 7 bases fitting TRBD1. V shed 10 bases and J 0 bases; nucleotides not matched to a gene: 15. In germline, CDR1 is SGHKS, CDR2 YYEKEE (reference sequence). There are 16 residues in the CDR3. The CDR3 loop reads CADGETGIHMNTEAFF. DNA for the CDR3: TGTGCCGACGGGGAGACAGGGATCCACATGAACACTGAAGCTTTCTTT.

V usage is TRBV6-5 and J usage is TRBJ1-5, with a tentative D call TRBD1 (6 bases). Trimming removed 4 bases from V and 4 bases from J, with 11 bases in between. This CDR3 has 14 amino acids. The germline CDR1 and CDR2 sequences are MNHEY and SVGAGI. Here the CDR3 DNA reads TGTGCCAGCAGTTCCAGTCAGGGGAATCAGCCCCAGCATTTT. Its translation: CASSSSQGNQPQHF.

V is TRBV5-1 and J is TRBJ2-3; a weak D match, TRBD2 (6 bases). CDR1 is SGHRS, CDR2 YFSETQ, per germline. The CDR3 runs 16 residues. The V gene lost 7 bases and the J gene lost 3 bases, with 21 bases spanning the gap. The CDR3 nucleotides are TGCGCCAGCCGGCCTGGGCTAGCGATAAGAACAGATACGCAGTATTTT. Protein: CASRPGLAIRTDTQYF. Looking up the rest from reference TRBV5-1 and TRBJ2-3 gives the full variable domain: KAGVTQTPRYLIKTRGQQVTLSCSPISGHRSVSWYQQTPGQGLQFLFEYFSETQRNKGNFPGRFSGRQFSNSRSEMNVSTLELGDSALYLCASRPGLAIRTDTQYFGPGTRLTVL.